The 18 T cell receptor beta chains below all came from one sample that was sequenced in a study of identifying expanded T cells in peripheral blood. The repertoire was sequenced with immunoSEQ multiplex PCR; TCRdb's copy has only in-frame clones and lacks some. The data show more than 65,000 clones, about 88% seen once. Sequencing was performed on blood. The receptors here all came from a person between 18 and 69 years old in good health.

The chain combines TRBV19 with TRBJ2-1; the D gene is possibly TRBD2 (6 bases). Germline values: CDR1 LNHDA, CDR2 SQIVND (reference sequence). V lost 5 bases and J 4 bases, leaving 12 bases between the germline ends. This CDR3 contains 14 residues. CDR3 sequence (DNA): TGTGCCAGTAGTGGACTAAACACATACAATGAGCAGTTCTTC. Translating it yields CASSGLNTYNEQFF.

The chain joins TRBV10-3 to TRBJ2-1; 11 nucleotides agree with TRBD2. J lost 0 bases, V lost 6 bases, and 10 bases had no gene match. Germline CDR1 and CDR2: ENHRY and SYGVKD. CDR3 length: 18 residues. CDR3 sequence: CAISALAGDFGSYNEQFF. The DNA of the CDR3 is TGTGCCATCAGCGCACTAGCGGGAGATTTTGGCTCCTACAATGAGCAGTTCTTC.

The chain carries TRBV28 and TRBJ2-1, with D maybe TRBD2 (5 bases). The CDR3 spans 15 residues. Germline CDR1 reads MDHEN; CDR2 reads SYDVKM. V was pared by 1 base and J by 8 bases, with 15 bases between. CDR3 sequence reads: CASSLLGSTTDEQFF. DNA of the CDR3: TGTGCCAGCAGTTTATTGGGGAGTACGACCGATGAGCAGTTCTTC.

The chain combines TRBV20-1 with TRBJ1-1; no definite D call. V was cut by 3 bases and J by 1 base, with 3 bases left in between. CDR1 and CDR2 (germline): DFQATT, SNEGSKA (reference sequence). The CDR3 contains 11 residues. DNA for the CDR3: TGCAGTGCTAGTCAGAACACTGAAGCTTTCTTT. Residues: CSASQNTEAFF.

The chain combines TRBV19 with TRBJ1-3; D uncertain. CDR3 length: 16 residues. Germline V gene data show CDR1 as LNHDA and CDR2 as SQIVND (reference sequence). Trimming stripped 2 bases from V and 1 base from J, with 12 bases between. CDR3 DNA sequence: TGTGCCAGTAGTATATCCCGTCTTACTTCTGGAAACACCATATATTTT. Translation gives CASSISRLTSGNTIYF.

The V gene is TRBV30, the J gene TRBJ2-5, with 10 bases matching TRBD1. The CDR3 extends over 14 amino acids. V shed 2 bases, J shed 5 bases, and the junction held 5 bases outside the gene matches. From germline, CDR1 is GTSNPN and CDR2 SVGIG (reference sequence). CDR3 region: CAWSLTGGAETQYF. DNA for the CDR3: TGTGCCTGGAGTTTGACAGGGGGCGCCGAGACCCAGTACTTC. Based on the CDR3 plus reference TRBV30 and TRBJ2-5, the full variable domain is SQTIHQWPATLVQPVGSPLSLECTVEGTSNPNLYWYRQAAGRGLQLLFYSVGIGQISSEVPQNLSASRPQDRQFILSSKKLLLSDSGFYLCAWSLTGGAETQYFGPGTRLLVL.

This sequence joins TRBV1 and TRBJ2-7; the D call in the table, TRBD2, was not verified against the DNA. TRBV1 constitutes a pseudogene. The CDR3 covers 16 residues. The CDR3 sequence: CTSSQDWAGGPYEQYF. CDR3 DNA: TGCACCAGCAGCCAAGATTGGGCGGGAGGGCCCTACGAGCAGTACTTC.

This chain connects TRBV7-2 to TRBJ1-3; 7 bases fit TRBD1. CDR1 SGHTA and CDR2 FQGNSA come from the germline V gene. Trimming at V came to 6 bases and at J to 3 bases, leaving 8 bases not matched to a gene. The CDR3 contains 15 residues. The CDR3 nucleotides are TGTGCCAGCAGTCCTACAGGGGAGAATGGAAACACCATATATTTT. This encodes CASSPTGENGNTIYF.

The gene calls are TRBV5-6 and TRBJ2-7, with D tentatively TRBD1 (6 bases). Trimming stripped 2 bases from V and 6 bases from J, with 9 bases between. The CDR3 length is 12 residues. The germline CDR1 and CDR2 sequences are SGHDT and YYEEEE. CDR3 in amino acids: CASSFWGLEQYF. CDR3 nucleotides: TGTGCCAGCAGCTTTTGGGGGCTCGAGCAGTACTTC.

CDR3 amino acids: CASSELRHRESAGNTIYF. CDR3 coding DNA: TGTGCCAGCAGTGAATTGCGACACCGTGAAAGCGCTGGAAACACCATATATTTT. This chain joins TRBV2 and TRBJ1-3; D ambiguous. This CDR3 region has 18 residues. From germline, CDR1 is SNHLY and CDR2 FYNNEI. Trimming pared 2 bases from V and 2 bases from J, leaving 19 bases between.

V gene TRBV6-5 combines with J gene TRBJ1-2; D ambiguous. The germline CDR1 and CDR2 sequences are MNHEY and SVGAGI. The CDR3 has 12 amino acids. Trimming left V 6 bases short and J 5 bases short, with 10 bases between. CDR3 sequence reads: CASSPDGYGYTF. CDR3 nucleotides: TGTGCCAGCAGCCCGGACGGTTATGGCTACACCTTC.

V is TRBV5-5 and J is TRBJ1-1, with TRBD1 matching 7 bases. The CDR3 spans 16 residues. Germline V gene lookup returns CDR1 SGHKS and CDR2 YYEKEE (reference sequence). V was clipped by 4 bases and J by 5 bases; unmatched bases: 14. CDR3 loop: CASSQQDRTGRTEAFF. The DNA for the CDR3 is TGTGCCAGCAGCCAACAGGACAGGACAGGTAGGACTGAAGCTTTCTTT.

This chain connects TRBV29-1 to TRBJ2-3, with 10 bases lining up with TRBD2. This CDR3 comprises 13 residues. V was clipped by 4 bases and J by 5 bases; unmatched bases: 3. Germline-derived CDR1 and CDR2 are SQVTM and ANQGSEA. The CDR3 nucleotides read TGCAGCGTTGCTAGCGGGAGAGGAGATACGCAGTATTTT. The encoded protein is CSVASGRGDTQYF.

CDR3 bases: TGCGCCAGCAGCCAAGGGAGCGGAATAGATACGCAGTATTTT. Protein: CASSQGSGIDTQYF. The chain joins TRBV4-3 to TRBJ2-3, with D possibly TRBD2 on 5 matching bases. Germline loops: CDR1 LGHNA, CDR2 YSLEER. There are 14 residues in the CDR3. V gave up 1 base and J gave up 5 bases, with 10 bases separating them.

The gene calls are TRBV30 and TRBJ1-2, with 7 bases lining up with TRBD1. The CDR3 is 12 residues long. Per germline, CDR1 GTSNPN and CDR2 SVGIG (reference sequence). J was trimmed by 7 bases and V by 3 bases; bases with no gene match: 5. The CDR3 region has the DNA TGTGCCTGGAGAGCAGGGGGACCTGGCTACACCTTC. Its protein is CAWRAGGPGYTF. Full variable domain (rest looked up from reference TRBV30 and TRBJ1-2): SQTIHQWPATLVQPVGSPLSLECTVEGTSNPNLYWYRQAAGRGLQLLFYSVGIGQISSEVPQNLSASRPQDRQFILSSKKLLLSDSGFYLCAWRAGGPGYTFGSGTRLTVV.

V usage is TRBV5-1 and J usage is TRBJ1-1; 7 nucleotides line up with TRBD1. V shed 3 bases and J 5 bases; nucleotides not matched to a gene: 7. Germline V gene sequence: CDR1 SGHRS, CDR2 YFSETQ. The CDR3 contains 14 residues. The CDR3 region is CASSSNTGVTEAFF. Here the CDR3 DNA reads TGCGCCAGCAGCTCCAATACAGGGGTTACTGAAGCTTTCTTT.

V is TRBV7-2 and J is TRBJ2-1; D is unresolved. This CDR3 has 11 residues. V shed 5 bases and J shed 10 bases, with 9 bases lying between them. Germline lookup yields CDR1 SGHTA and CDR2 FQGNSA. The CDR3 spells CASSGVREQFF. The CDR3, as DNA: TGTGCCAGCAGCGGGGTCCGGGAGCAGTTCTTC. Based on the CDR3 plus reference TRBV7-2 and TRBJ2-1, the full variable domain is GAGVSQSPSNKVTEKGKDVELRCDPISGHTALYWYRQSLGQGLEFLIYFQGNSAPDKSGLPSDRFSAERTGGSVSTLTIQRTQQEDSAVYLCASSGVREQFFGPGTRLTVL.

The chain employs TRBV29-1 and TRBJ2-7, with D perhaps being TRBD1 or TRBD2 (6 bases each). CDR3 length equals 12 residues. Germline V gene lookup returns CDR1 SQVTM and CDR2 ANQGSEA. Trimming removed 4 bases from V and 4 bases from J, with 11 bases in between. CDR3 protein: CSVVLGGYEQYF. DNA for the CDR3: TGCAGCGTTGTATTAGGGGGGTACGAGCAGTACTTC.